This TCR beta chain was sequenced during a study of cytomegalovirus exposure and HLA in healthy donors. The study, taken as a whole, reports: Most CMV-associated TCR beta chains were later found to appear HLA-restricted.

PCR used 60 Vbeta primers and 13 Jbeta primers. TCRdb's table, derived via immunoSEQ multiplex PCR, lists solely in-frame clones and lacks some. The sample has nearly 110,000 clones; 82% are singletons. With respect to this clone: The antigen is not known.

This CDR3 has 12 amino acids. The ends were cut back, 0 bases at V and 7 bases at J, with 6 bases in the middle. The germline V gene has CDR1 SGHTA and CDR2 FQGNSA. The donors comprised healthy bone marrow donors. The chain joins TRBV7-2 to TRBJ1-2; D possibly corresponds to TRBD1 (6 bases). Sequencing was done on a sample of PBMCs. The TCR was taken from a man aged 45-65 years in good health and CMV-seronegative. CDR3 sequence reads: CASSLARGGYTF. The CDR3 region has the DNA TGTGCCAGCAGCTTAGCCAGGGGTGGCTACACCTTC.